This passage covers 21 T cell receptor beta chains from one sample sequenced in a study of Ad26.COV2.S vaccination and SARS-CoV-2 variants. The treatment denotes: around 19 received Ad26.COV2.S at low or high dose, single or two shots; roughly five received placebo; per-sample allocation not given. The samples date from day 63 after the first vaccine or placebo injection. Assay: immunoSEQ multiplex PCR; the TCRdb copy retains only in-frame clones and omits some. This sample has 350,000 to 400,000 clones, with about 91% found just once. The sample was peripheral blood, taken in a trial of Ad26.COV2.S vaccine versus placebo. The receptors were sampled from a person between 18 and 59 years old who received the Ad26.COV2.S COVID-19 vaccine or a placebo.

The count of this clone is one. V and J are TRBV10-3 and TRBJ2-1, with D perhaps TRBD1 (5 bases). Germline V gene lookup returns CDR1 ENHRY and CDR2 SYGVKD. The CDR3 consists of 17 residues. Trimming removed 8 bases from V and 0 bases from J, with 20 bases in between. The CDR3 protein is CAIGVDSLSPSYNEQFF. Written as DNA, the CDR3 is TGTGCCATCGGGGTCGACAGCCTCTCACCCTCCTACAATGAGCAGTTCTTC.

This chain uses TRBV30 with TRBJ2-1; possible D gene TRBD1, 7 bases. Trimming shortened V by 5 bases and J by 0 bases, and 26 bases separated the two germline ends. The germline CDR1 and CDR2 sequences are GTSNPN and SVGIG (reference sequence). The CDR3 covers 19 residues. CDR3 bases: TGTGCCTGGGCCGGGGGACAGTTTTTCCTAAGGGACTCCTACAATGAGCAGTTCTTC. Protein: CAWAGGQFFLRDSYNEQFF.

The genes are TRBV30 and TRBJ2-7, with a tentative D call TRBD1 (6 bases). The germline V gene has CDR1 GTSNPN and CDR2 SVGIG (reference sequence). This CDR3 has 12 amino acids. The germline V and J ends were trimmed by 3 bases and 3 bases, with 9 bases remaining between them. CDR3 sequence: CAWRGAGYEQYF. CDR3 nucleotide sequence: TGTGCCTGGAGGGGGGCCGGCTACGAGCAGTACTTC.

V is TRBV15 and J is TRBJ2-7; D is possibly TRBD2 (5 bases). Trimming took 1 base from V and 7 from J, leaving 20 bases between them. In germline, CDR1 is LNHNV, CDR2 YYDKDF (reference sequence). This CDR3 comprises 16 residues. CDR3 sequence (DNA): TGTGCCACCAGCAGAGTTAGGGTCGGGCCGGCGGGTGAGCAGTACTTC. Translated, it gives CATSRVRVGPAGEQYF.

This clone was observed a few times. The chain employs TRBV9 and TRBJ2-5; D not certain. Germline V gives CDR1 SGDLS, CDR2 YYNGEE. The CDR3 runs to 16 residues. V was cut by 0 bases and J by 2 bases, with 14 bases left in between. The CDR3 DNA reads as TGTGCCAGCAGCGTAGGTAACCGAGTGGGGCAAGAGACCCAGTACTTC. Protein: CASSVGNRVGQETQYF.

The V and J genes are TRBV5-4 and TRBJ2-5; D is perhaps TRBD2 (6 bases). CDR3 length: 15 amino acids. Germline loops: CDR1 SGHNT, CDR2 YYREEE (reference sequence). V was shortened by 2 bases and J by 2 bases, with 13 bases between the two germline ends. CDR3 loop: CASSLGLPNQETQYF. The CDR3 nucleotides read TGTGCCAGCAGCTTAGGACTACCAAATCAAGAGACCCAGTACTTC. The complete variable domain, with remaining parts taken from reference TRBV5-4 and TRBJ2-5, reads ETGVTQSPTHLIKTRGQQVTLRCSSQSGHNTVSWYQQALGQGPQFIFQYYREEENGRGNFPPRFSGLQFPNYSSELNVNALELDDSALYLCASSLGLPNQETQYFGPGTRLLVL.

With regard to this clone: This CDR3 is also generated by other DNA sequences in the sample. The chain combines TRBV15 with TRBJ2-2; no firm D call. The germline CDR1 and CDR2 sequences are LNHNV and YYDKDF (reference sequence). The CDR3 has 12 residues. Trimming took 2 bases from V and 2 from J, leaving 0 bases between them. CDR3 DNA: TGTGCCACCAGCAGAAACACCGGGGAGCTGTTTTTT. Translation gives CATSRNTGELFF. The full variable domain, completed using reference TRBV15 and TRBJ2-2, is DAMVIQNPRYQVTQFGKPVTLSCSQTLNHNVMYWYQQKSSQAPKLLFHYYDKDFNNEADTPDNFQSRRPNTSFCFLDIRSPGLGDTAMYLCATSRNTGELFFGEGSRLTVL.

The chain carries TRBV4-1 and TRBJ2-7, with 10 bases aligning to TRBD1. Germline assignment: CDR1 MGHRA and CDR2 YSYEKL. There are 17 residues in the CDR3. With V trimmed by 1 base and J by 1 base, 7 bases remained unmatched. CDR3 sequence: CASSQALRDRGSYEQYF. CDR3 nucleotide sequence: TGCGCCAGCAGCCAAGCTCTTAGGGACAGGGGTTCCTACGAGCAGTACTTC.

The rearrangement links TRBV28 to TRBJ1-4; TRBD1 matches 9 bases. V was clipped by 8 bases and J by 7 bases; unmatched bases: 11. This CDR3 has 15 residues. From germline, CDR1 is MDHEN and CDR2 SYDVKM. In DNA form, the CDR3 reads TGTGCCAGCGTCTCGACCGGGACAGGGATTGAAAAACTGTTTTTT. The encoded protein is CASVSTGTGIEKLFF.

The chain carries TRBV19 and TRBJ2-5; D unresolved. Germline lookup yields CDR1 LNHDA and CDR2 SQIVND (reference sequence). V was cut by 3 bases and J by 5 bases, with 16 bases left in between. This CDR3 comprises 15 residues. CDR3 sequence reads: CASSMALRPGETQYF. CDR3 sequence (DNA): TGTGCCAGTAGTATGGCCCTGCGGCCCGGGGAGACCCAGTACTTC.

The CDR3 DNA reads as TGTGCCAGTAGCACAGGGGTTGTGTACAATGAGCAGTTCTTC. It translates to CASSTGVVYNEQFF. The V and J genes are TRBV19 and TRBJ2-1; 7 bases fit TRBD1. V shed 6 bases and J 4 bases; nucleotides not matched to a gene: 6. Looked up from germline, CDR1 is LNHDA and CDR2 is SQIVND (reference sequence). The CDR3 has 14 amino acids.

The genes are TRBV11-3 and TRBJ1-2; D might be TRBD1 (5 bases). V lost 5 bases to trimming and J lost 6 bases, with 16 bases between them. Germline values: CDR1 SGHNT, CDR2 YENEEA. The CDR3 sequence is 14 residues long. This CDR3 is CASSSRDPGNGYTF. CDR3 coding DNA: TGTGCCAGCAGCAGCCGGGACCCCGGTAATGGCTACACCTTC.

This chain connects TRBV5-8 to TRBJ2-3; 10 bases match TRBD2. CDR1 is SGHTS, CDR2 YDEGEE, per germline. The CDR3 runs to 19 residues. Trimming took 5 bases from V and 0 from J; bases not matched to a gene: 15. DNA for the CDR3: TGTGCCAGCAGTCCCAGCTGGGGACTAGCGACCACTAGCACAGATACGCAGTATTTT. Translating gives CASSPSWGLATTSTDTQYF.

This chain connects TRBV4-1 to TRBJ2-5; 10 nucleotides align to TRBD2. Germline CDR1 and CDR2: MGHRA and YSYEKL. V was pared by 3 bases and J by 4 bases, with 2 bases of the junction left unmatched. The CDR3 length is 14 residues. CDR3: CASSQPSGRETQYF. Here the CDR3 DNA reads TGCGCCAGCAGCCAGCCTAGCGGGAGAGAGACCCAGTACTTC.

This clone was picked up one time. This chain joins TRBV4-1 and TRBJ1-6; possibly TRBD1 for D (5 bases). V was pared by 0 bases and J by 10 bases, with 13 bases between. The CDR3 totals 15 residues. Germline assignment: CDR1 MGHRA and CDR2 YSYEKL. CDR3 sequence (DNA): TGCGCCAGCAGCCAAGAGACAGTGGGTGCGTCACCCCTCCACTTT. It translates to CASSQETVGASPLHF.

The chain couples TRBV7-2 to TRBJ2-1; D gene unclear. The V gene lost 5 bases and the J gene lost 8 bases, with 10 bases spanning the gap. CDR1 and CDR2 from the germline V gene are SGHTA and FQGNSA. The CDR3 length is 12 residues. This CDR3 is CASSRPLYEQFF. As DNA, the CDR3 is TGTGCCAGCAGCCGTCCACTTTATGAGCAGTTCTTC.

V usage is TRBV13 and J usage is TRBJ2-2; D is ambiguous. Trimming pared 7 bases from V and 5 bases from J, leaving 17 bases between. This CDR3 has 15 amino acids. Germline CDR1 is PRHDT and CDR2 is FYEKMQ (reference sequence). CDR3 residues: CASKISVLDTGELFF. The CDR3 DNA sequence: TGTGCCAGCAAAATATCGGTTTTGGATACCGGGGAGCTGTTTTTT.

The chain links TRBV7-8 to TRBJ1-1; D gene uncertain. Trimming took 3 bases from V and 4 from J, leaving 12 bases between them. The CDR3 consists of 14 residues. In germline, CDR1 is SGHVS, CDR2 FQNEAQ. CDR3 nucleotides: TGTGCCAGCAGCTTCACGGGTTTGGGCACTGAAGCTTTCTTT. It translates to CASSFTGLGTEAFF.

The chain joins TRBV4-3 to TRBJ2-1; D is perhaps TRBD1 or TRBD2 (5 bases each). There are 15 residues in the CDR3. V was cut by 0 bases and J by 7 bases, with 13 bases left in between. Germline V lookup: CDR1 LGHNA, CDR2 YSLEER. The CDR3 region is CASSQDGASLNEQFF. The CDR3 DNA sequence: TGCGCCAGCAGCCAAGATGGGGCTAGCCTTAATGAGCAGTTCTTC.

This chain connects TRBV30 to TRBJ1-1; TRBD1 is a possible D gene (6 bases). In germline, CDR1 is GTSNPN, CDR2 SVGIG (reference sequence). This CDR3 has 15 residues. The V end lost 0 bases, the J end lost 1 base, and 12 bases lay between the germline ends. The CDR3 sequence is CAWSVGGSRNTEAFF. The CDR3 region has the DNA TGTGCCTGGAGTGTAGGGGGGAGTCGGAACACTGAAGCTTTCTTT.

The count of this clone is one. This chain connects TRBV5-1 to TRBJ2-3, with D possibly being TRBD2 (6 bases). The CDR3 is 13 residues long. Germline CDR1 SGHRS, CDR2 YFSETQ. Trimming shortened V by 5 bases and J by 6 bases, and 13 bases separated the two germline ends. This CDR3 reads CASRREAPDTQYF. CDR3 nucleotide sequence: TGCGCCAGCAGGCGGGAAGCTCCGGATACGCAGTATTTT.